This is a list of T cell receptor beta chains from one sample in a study of CD8 T cells in ankylosing spondylitis. Using its own MiXCR run on the 5' RACE reads, TCRdb lists one record per CDR3 protein. In the table there are about 150,000 distinct CDR3 sequences, more than 9.5% of which are singletons. The sequencing sample was made of blood, either unsorted or a sorted T cell fraction (not recorded which). These receptor sequences come from a female donor with ankylosing spondylitis or in good health (not recorded which). Each CDR3 is given with its conserved first and last residue. The D gene is left open where the match is weak. Clone size is shown for a subset of rows, as once, few, many or a class of expanded clone.

d_gene	abundance	v_gene	j_gene	CDR3aa
.	many	TRBV28	TRBJ2-3	CASSLSSTDTQYF
.	many	TRBV20-1	TRBJ2-1	CSARATTSYNEQFF
.	many	TRBV12-3/TRBV12-4	TRBJ2-3	CASSPYSGPPDTQYF
TRBD2	few	TRBV6-1	TRBJ2-1	CASIVLAGSYNEQFF
.	many	TRBV12-3/TRBV12-4	TRBJ1-1	CASSFVNTEAFF
TRBD1	many	TRBV5-1	TRBJ2-7	CASQGQVGEQYF
TRBD1	many	TRBV4-1	TRBJ2-2	CASSDRAYTGELFF
.	many	TRBV24-1	TRBJ2-2	CATSNRADTGELFF
.	many	TRBV24-1	TRBJ1-5	CASHASGHRDCQPQHF
TRBD1	many	TRBV12-3/TRBV12-4	TRBJ1-5	CASSSLQGNQPQHF
.	many	TRBV5-1	TRBJ2-5	CASSRSGGETQYF
.	many	TRBV12-3/TRBV12-4	TRBJ2-3	CASSSGEGGTDTQYF
TRBD2	many	TRBV28	TRBJ2-4	CASSLPRTSKNIQYF
TRBD2	many	TRBV24-1	TRBJ2-1	CATSDPRTSGIYNEQFF
.	many	TRBV3-1	TRBJ2-7	CASGAYEQYF
.	many	TRBV29-1	TRBJ1-2	CSAAAGTEYGYTF
TRBD1	many	TRBV12-3/TRBV12-4	TRBJ1-1	CASRRTGVTEAFF
TRBD1	many	TRBV7-2	TRBJ2-7	CAINRDRVTYEQYF
TRBD1	many	TRBV7-2	TRBJ1-1	CASSPDRDRTEAFF
TRBD1	many	TRBV7-6	TRBJ1-1	CASSLAQGAVNTEAFF
.	many	TRBV5-1	TRBJ1-2	CASSLSSDSSNYGYTF
.	many	TRBV7-8	TRBJ1-5	CASSLVAGDQPQHF
.	many	TRBV12-3/TRBV12-4	TRBJ2-4	CASRKDSLAKNIQYF
TRBD2	many	TRBV29-1	TRBJ2-3	CSVERGRADTQYF
TRBD1	many	TRBV5-1	TRBJ2-3	CASSSGQGAETQYF
TRBD2	many	TRBV20-1	TRBJ2-1	CSAEQPIGGSTLYNEQFF
.	many	TRBV29-1	TRBJ1-2	CSVDVSGNGYTF
.	many	TRBV7-2	TRBJ1-1	CASSPGRREAFF
.	many	TRBV5-1	TRBJ2-3	CASSPSGGGRTDTQYF
.	many	TRBV10-2	TRBJ2-1	CASRSQGGANEQFF
.	.	TRBV5-8	TRBJ2-2	CASGPRMYTGELFF
.	few	TRBV28	TRBJ2-3	CASLGSGDTQYF
.	many	TRBV20-1	TRBJ2-1	CSARDSPYNEQFF
.	.	TRBV9	TRBJ2-3	CASSVSISSTDTQYF
TRBD1	many	TRBV29-1	TRBJ1-1	CSVTTGGSSEAFF
TRBD1	many	TRBV5-5	TRBJ1-5	CASSWDRFNQPQHF
.	few	TRBV19	TRBJ1-2	CASSIDARGPTNYGYTF
.	many	TRBV7-8	TRBJ2-2	CASSLALVHGELFF
.	many	TRBV20-1	TRBJ2-2	CSASWRGSHGELFF
.	many	TRBV12-3/TRBV12-4	TRBJ1-1	CASSFSSTEAFF